This TCR beta chain came from a study of CD8+ T cells in alopecia areata (dated by TCRdb to between 2018 and 2020). Some background on the complete study: Skin from C3H/HeJ donors with spontaneous alopecia (about 6-12 months old) was grafted onto female C3H/HeJ recipients aged roughly 7-11 weeks. In both human patients and the C3H/HeJ mouse model, the study applied high-throughput TCRbeta sequencing to look at T cell clonal expansion in alopecia areata. On the human side, TCRbeta sequencing was run on scalp tissue and on sorted CD4+ and CD8+ peripheral blood T cells from healthy controls and from alopecia areata patients with either patchy or totalis/universalis disease. Scalp clonality was compared across normal scalp (n=4), patchy alopecia areata scalp (n=8), and alopecia totalis/universalis scalp (n=8). RNA was extracted with the PAXgene miRNA kit for fixed scalp, the miRNeasy kit for PBMCs, and the RNeasy kit for mouse skin. immunoSEQ multiplex PCR using 35 Vbeta forward primers and 13 Jbeta reverse primers was used to amplify TCRbeta CDR3 regions. On the study overall, not on this receptor specifically: Lesional scalp, especially in alopecia totalis/universalis, showed higher clonality and more expanded CD8+ clones than normal scalp, suggesting antigenic drive. Scalp TCR repertoire analysis is complicated because resident alphabeta T cells in normal human skin are also sequenced, whereas mouse skin is dominated by gammadelta T cells. Shared TCR sequences between patients were less evident than in mice, which may be partly attributable to HLA diversity in the patient population.

Libraries were made using the immunoSEQ multiplex PCR assay. RNA was extracted from all samples and reverse transcribed into cDNA as template for TCR sequencing. First-strand cDNA was synthesized with SuperScript III using a 2:1 mix of oligo-dT and random hexamers. A synthetic immune receptor repertoire was used to gauge amplification bias, and whatever bias remained was removed computationally. Libraries were sequenced on Illumina HiSeq with 60 bp reads covering the CDR3, read from J toward V. Concerning the study's data processing: Raw reads were preprocessed for error removal, and CDR3 was defined according to IMGT conventions as running from the conserved cysteine to phenylalanine. To get clonality, Shannon entropy was normalized by log2 of the number of productive unique TCRs and the result was subtracted from 1. CD4 or CD8 identity of scalp clones was inferred by cross-referencing scalp TCRbeta sequences with sorted blood CD4 and CD8 repertoires. The clones in this table, taken by TCRdb from immuneACCESS, are in-frame only. Not every clone is retained; where verified, under half of the shortfall comes from an unresolved V gene, and the cause of the rest is unknown. V, J and clone size were drawn from that table, and D and trimming were deduced from the DNA. The table records approximately 280,000 clones for this sample, and not one of them appears only once. The ten largest clones represent about 1.2% of the sample.

CDR1 and CDR2 were assigned from the germline V gene (reference sequence) as NNHNN and SYGAGS. Inclusive of the bounding cysteine and phenylalanine, the CDR3 is 15 residues long. The CDR3 was read in part: 33 bases, with the frame set at base 1. This clone has a handful of counts. This clone's antigen is unknown. Mouse gene names and germline sequences are used here. From the germline J gene comes the end of the CDR3, since the read stops 4 residues before it. Pooled mouse cutaneous lymph node cells were stained for CD4, CD8alpha, NKG2D, NKG2ACE and other markers and were then sorted on a BD Influx. The chain is assembled from TRBV13-2 and TRBJ2-5; 8 of the junction bases match TRBD1. This sequence originates from a C3H/HeJ mouse with alopecia areata. The MHC haplotype carried by mice of this strain is H2-k. The sequenced sample was CD4+ T cells sorted from a lymph node. The CDR3 DNA, read in part, is TGTGCCAGCGGTGATTCCAGACAGGGGAAAGAC. The encoded protein is CASGDSRQGKD. The CDR3 as a whole reads CASGDSRQGKDTQYF.